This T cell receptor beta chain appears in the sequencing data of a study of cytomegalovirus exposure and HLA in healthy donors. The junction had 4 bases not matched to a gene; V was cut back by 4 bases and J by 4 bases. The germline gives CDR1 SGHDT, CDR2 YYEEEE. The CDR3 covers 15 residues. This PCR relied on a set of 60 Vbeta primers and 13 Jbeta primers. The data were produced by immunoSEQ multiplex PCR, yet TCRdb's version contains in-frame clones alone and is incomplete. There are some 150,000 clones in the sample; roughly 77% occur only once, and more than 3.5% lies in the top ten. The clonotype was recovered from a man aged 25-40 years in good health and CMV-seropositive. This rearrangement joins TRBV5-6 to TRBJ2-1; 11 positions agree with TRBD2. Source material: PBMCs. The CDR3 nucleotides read TGTGCCAGCAGCCCTAGCGGGGGGAAATACAATGAGCAGTTCTTC. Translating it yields CASSPSGGKYNEQFF.